The rows below give T cell receptor beta chains drawn from one sample of a study of T cells in Graves' hyperthyroidism and ophthalmopathy. Using its own MiXCR run on the multiplex PCR reads, TCRdb lists one record per CDR3 protein. The sample yields about 350,000 distinct CDR3 sequences, roughly 15% seen once. Sequenced: blood. All receptors derive from a woman in her fifties or sixties with Graves' ophthalmopathy. Each CDR3 is given with its conserved first and last residue. D genes are given only for firm matches. Size is stated for part of the rows, as once, few or many counts, or as a class when the clone is expanded.

V gene	J gene	D gene	clone size	CDR3 length	CDR3 DNA	CDR3 protein
TRBV20-1	TRBJ2-1	TRBD2	many	12	TGCAGTGCTAGACGACTAGCAGTTGAGCAGTTCTTC	CSARRLAVEQFF
TRBV28	TRBJ2-7	-	many	15	TGTGCCAGCAGTTCCAGGAGGGGGCCGACCTACGAGCAGTACTTC	CASSSRRGPTYEQYF
TRBV20-1	TRBJ2-2	-	few	15	TGCAGTGCTAGAGGTGGCGGGGCGGGCACCGGGGAGCTGTTTTTT	CSARGGGAGTGELFF
TRBV7-3	TRBJ2-1	TRBD2	many	14	TGTGCCAGCAGCACGGGACTAGACTTGCATGAGCAGTTCTTC	CASSTGLDLHEQFF
TRBV11-3	TRBJ2-1	-	many	16	TGTGCCAGCAGCTTTTCCGGGACCAGCACCTACAATGAGCAGTTCTTC	CASSFSGTSTYNEQFF
TRBV20-1	TRBJ2-3	-	few	12	TGCAGTAGCAGAGGCGGGGCAGATACGCAGTATTTT	CSSRGGADTQYF
TRBV6-1	TRBJ1-1	-	many	13	TGTGCCAGCAGGGCGACAGGTTTCGCTGAAGCTTTCTTT	CASRATGFAEAFF
TRBV28	TRBJ1-1	-	many	12	TGTGCCAGCAGTACTGACTTTGCTGAAGCTTTCTTT	CASSTDFAEAFF
TRBV20-1	TRBJ1-1	-	many	13	TGCAGTGCTAGGCGATGGGGGGATGCTGAAGCTTTCTTT	CSARRWGDAEAFF
TRBV24-1	TRBJ1-2	-	few	15	TGTGCCACCAGTGACCCCTCCGGAGGGGGGTACGGCTACACCTTC	CATSDPSGGGYGYTF
TRBV20-1	TRBJ2-1	TRBD1	-	16	TGCAGTGCTAGAGTCGACAGGGGGAAGTCCTACAATGAGCAGTTCTTC	CSARVDRGKSYNEQFF
TRBV9	TRBJ2-3	-	-	16	TGTGCCAGCAGCTTAGTGGGCTCCCCGGGAGTCGATACGCAGTATTTT	CASSLVGSPGVDTQYF
TRBV19	TRBJ2-4	-	-	13	TGTGCCAGTAGTATAGACGCAGTGAACATTCAGTACTTC	CASSIDAVNIQYF
TRBV3-1	TRBJ1-3	TRBD1	many	16	TGTGCCAGCAGCCAAGGTGACAGGGCCTCTGGAAACACCATATATTTT	CASSQGDRASGNTIYF
TRBV6-2/TRBV6-3	TRBJ1-5	-	-	13	TGTGCCACCAAACGAGACAACAATCAGCCCCAGCATTTT	CATKRDNNQPQHF
TRBV5-4	TRBJ2-5	TRBD2	-	14	TGTGCCAGCAGCGCCGGACTAGCGGGAGGGCTTCAGTACTTC	CASSAGLAGGLQYF
TRBV20-1	TRBJ2-5	TRBD2	few	12	TGCAGTGCTACAAGGGGAGGGGAGACCCAGTACTTC	CSATRGGETQYF
TRBV5-6	TRBJ2-7	-	many	16	TGTGCCAGCAGCTTGCCAGGGCTTGCTGGGTCCTACGAGCAGTACTTC	CASSLPGLAGSYEQYF
TRBV6-1	TRBJ2-1	-	many	15	TGTGCCAGCAGTGAAGGGGGTGGGTACTACAATGAGCAGTTCTTC	CASSEGGGYYNEQFF
TRBV19	TRBJ2-7	TRBD1	few	14	TGTGCCAGTAGACAACCGGGACAGGGGTACGAGCAGTACTTC	CASRQPGQGYEQYF
TRBV19	TRBJ1-5	TRBD1	many	15	TGTGCCAGTAACGGACTCGGGACAGTCAATCAGCCCCAGCATTTT	CASNGLGTVNQPQHF
TRBV25-1	TRBJ2-7	-	-	13	TGTGCCAGCAGCCGGGGGAGGCTGGACGAGCAGTACTTC	CASSRGRLDEQYF
TRBV12-5	TRBJ2-4	TRBD2	-	19	TGTGCTAGTGGTTTGCCCCTAGCGGGAGGGCCGAGTGCCAAAAACATTCAGTACTTC	CASGLPLAGGPSAKNIQYF
TRBV24-1	TRBJ2-1	-	-	20	TGTGCCACCAGTGGGATATCAGAGACAGGGAGGTTGGTCCCGTACAATGAGCAGTTCTTC	CATSGISETGRLVPYNEQFF
TRBV5-1	TRBJ2-4	TRBD2	-	19	TGCGCCAGCAGCTTGGATGGGACTAGCGGGGTCCTAGCCAAAAACATTCAGTACTTC	CASSLDGTSGVLAKNIQYF
TRBV27	TRBJ2-7	TRBD1	-	15	TGTGCCAGCAGTCCTTCCGGGACAGGAGACTACGAGCAGTACTTC	CASSPSGTGDYEQYF
TRBV2	TRBJ2-7	TRBD2	-	15	TGTGCCAGCACCGACCTAGCGGGAGGGCCGGGGGAGCAGTACTTC	CASTDLAGGPGEQYF
TRBV20-1	TRBJ2-3	TRBD2	many	16	TGCAGTGCGAGCGAGGCTAGCGGGACGGTTAGAGATACGCAGTATTTT	CSASEASGTVRDTQYF
TRBV18	TRBJ2-1	-	many	13	TGTGCCAGCTCACCATCCAGGGGAGAAGAGCAGTTCTTC	CASSPSRGEEQFF
TRBV10-3	TRBJ2-6	TRBD1	-	14	TGTGCCATACAAGGGGGCGCTGGGGCCAACGTCCTGACTTTC	CAIQGGAGANVLTF
TRBV14	TRBJ2-7	TRBD2	few	16	TGTGCCAGCAGCCACCTGACTAGCGGGAGTTTTGGCGAGCAGTACTTC	CASSHLTSGSFGEQYF
TRBV20-1	TRBJ2-5	-	few	17	TGCAGTGCTTCAATGGCAGGGGGAGGGGGTTTCCAAGAGACCCAGTACTTC	CSASMAGGGGFQETQYF
TRBV18	TRBJ1-1	TRBD1	many	15	TGTGCCAGCTCACTGTCTGGGACAGCGAACACTGAAGCTTTCTTT	CASSLSGTANTEAFF
TRBV28	TRBJ2-7	-	many	13	TGTGCCAGCAGAAACTTTGCGACCTACGAGCAGTACTTC	CASRNFATYEQYF
TRBV19	TRBJ2-1	-	few	15	TGTGCCAGTAGACTCCCGGGACTTCCAAACAATGAGCAGTTCTTC	CASRLPGLPNNEQFF
TRBV5-8	TRBJ2-7	TRBD2	few	14	TGTGCCAGCAGCTTAGGACTAGTCACCTACGAGCAGTACTTC	CASSLGLVTYEQYF
TRBV6-1	TRBJ2-3	TRBD2	many	20	TGTGCCAGCAGTGAAGTGGGGGCAGGGCGGCTAGCGGGAGCCACAGATACGCAGTATTTT	CASSEVGAGRLAGATDTQYF
TRBV28	TRBJ1-2	-	many	16	TGTGCCAGCAGTCTCGGGACGGCAGCCCCCACTGGAGGCTACACCTTC	CASSLGTAAPTGGYTF
TRBV27	TRBJ2-1	TRBD2	-	15	TGTGCCAGCAGTTTGACTAGCGGGGTATACAATGAGCAGTTCTTC	CASSLTSGVYNEQFF
TRBV2	TRBJ2-2	-	-	18	TGTGCCAGCAGCTATCCTCGACAGGGCGGGAGGACGACTGGGGAGCTGTTTTTT	CASSYPRQGGRTTGELFF
TRBV12-3/TRBV12-4	TRBJ2-7	-	many	13	TGTGCCAGCAGGCTAGCGCCTTCCTACGAGCAGTACTTC	CASRLAPSYEQYF
TRBV14	TRBJ2-1	TRBD2	many	18	TGTGCCAGCAGCCAACGGGGGATCTTAGCGGGAGGCGGCAATGAGCAGTTCTTC	CASSQRGILAGGGNEQFF
TRBV5-1	TRBJ1-6	TRBD1	many	14	TGCGCCAGCAGCTTGGGACAGGGTTTTTCACCCCTCCACTTT	CASSLGQGFSPLHF
TRBV11-2	TRBJ2-7	-	many	12	TGTGCCAGCAGTCAGAGAGCTTACGAGCAGTACTTC	CASSQRAYEQYF
TRBV27	TRBJ2-7	-	few	14	TGTGCCAGCAGTTTCGGGAAGGGGGGCGCCGAGCAGTACTTC	CASSFGKGGAEQYF
TRBV7-9	TRBJ2-3	-	many	13	TGTGCCAGCAGCTCCTCGGCCACAGATACGCAGTATTTT	CASSSSATDTQYF
TRBV12-3/TRBV12-4	TRBJ1-3	-	many	14	TGTGCCAGCAGTTTTCCAGCCGGCAGAAACACCATATATTTT	CASSFPAGRNTIYF
TRBV2	TRBJ1-2	-	many	12	TGTGCCAGTGGCAGGGCGATCTATGGCTACACCTTC	CASGRAIYGYTF
TRBV5-1	TRBJ2-7	-	many	16	TGCGCCAGCAGCTGGGGGTTCGGGATATTAGAAACCGAGCAGTACTTC	CASSWGFGILETEQYF
TRBV9	TRBJ1-1	-	many	13	TGTGCCAGCAGCGTAGGAAGGGGGACTGAAGCTTTCTTT	CASSVGRGTEAFF